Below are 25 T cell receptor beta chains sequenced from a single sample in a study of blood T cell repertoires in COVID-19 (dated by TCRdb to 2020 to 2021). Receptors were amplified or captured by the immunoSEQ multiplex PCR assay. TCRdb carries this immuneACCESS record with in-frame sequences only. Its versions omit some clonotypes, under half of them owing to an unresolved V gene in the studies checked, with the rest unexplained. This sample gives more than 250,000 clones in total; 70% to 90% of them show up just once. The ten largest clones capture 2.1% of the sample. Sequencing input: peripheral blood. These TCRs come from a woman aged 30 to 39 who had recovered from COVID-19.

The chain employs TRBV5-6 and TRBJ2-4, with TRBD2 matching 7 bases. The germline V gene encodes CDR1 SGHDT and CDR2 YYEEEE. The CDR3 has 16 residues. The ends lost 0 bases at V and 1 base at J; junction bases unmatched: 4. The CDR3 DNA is TGTGCCAGCAGCTTGGTGTCGGGAGGTGCCAAAAACATTCAGTACTTC. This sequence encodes CASSLVSGGAKNIQYF. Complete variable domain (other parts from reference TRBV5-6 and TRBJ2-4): DAGVTQSPTHLIKTRGQQVTLRCSPKSGHDTVSWYQQALGQGPQFIFQYYEEEERQRGNFPDRFSGHQFPNYSSELNVNALLLGDSALYLCASSLVSGGAKNIQYFGAGTRLSVL.

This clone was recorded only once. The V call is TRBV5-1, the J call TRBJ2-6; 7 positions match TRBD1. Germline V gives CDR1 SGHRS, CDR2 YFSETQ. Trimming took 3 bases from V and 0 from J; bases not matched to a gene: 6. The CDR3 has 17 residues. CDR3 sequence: CASSYGQASSGANVLTF. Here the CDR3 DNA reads TGCGCCAGCAGCTACGGACAGGCCAGCTCTGGGGCCAACGTCCTGACTTTC.

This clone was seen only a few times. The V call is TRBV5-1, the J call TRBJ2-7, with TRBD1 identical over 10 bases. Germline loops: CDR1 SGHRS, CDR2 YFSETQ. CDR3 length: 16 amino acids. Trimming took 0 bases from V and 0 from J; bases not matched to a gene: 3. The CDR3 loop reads CASSLGGQGSSYEQYF. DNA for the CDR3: TGCGCCAGCAGCTTGGGGGGACAGGGGAGCTCCTACGAGCAGTACTTC.

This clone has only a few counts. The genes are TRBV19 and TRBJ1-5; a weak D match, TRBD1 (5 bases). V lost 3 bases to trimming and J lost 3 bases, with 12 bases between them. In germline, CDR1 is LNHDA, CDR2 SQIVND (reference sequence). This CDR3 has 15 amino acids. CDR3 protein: CASSIMDTNNQPQHF. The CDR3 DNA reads TGTGCCAGTAGTATTATGGACACCAACAATCAGCCCCAGCATTTT.

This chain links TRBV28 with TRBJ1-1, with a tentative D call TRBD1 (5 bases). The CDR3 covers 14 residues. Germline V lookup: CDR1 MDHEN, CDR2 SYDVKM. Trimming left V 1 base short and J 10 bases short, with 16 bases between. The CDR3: CASSLFAGSGTAFF. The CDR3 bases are TGTGCCAGCAGTTTATTTGCGGGGAGTGGGACAGCTTTCTTT.

CDR3 sequence: CASSHRGGYYEQYF. The CDR3 nucleotides are TGTGCCAGCAGTCACCGGGGGGGGTACTACGAGCAGTACTTC. The chain couples TRBV6-5 to TRBJ2-7, with 8 bases that match TRBD2. V was pared by 5 bases and J by 3 bases, with 6 bases of the junction left unmatched. The CDR3 has 14 residues. The germline CDR1 and CDR2 sequences are MNHEY and SVGAGI.

This CDR3 reads CASSDSPLAGRDEQFF. CDR3 bases: TGTGCCAGCAGTGACTCCCCACTAGCGGGGCGCGATGAGCAGTTCTTC. V and J are TRBV6-4 and TRBJ2-1, with 10 nucleotides matching TRBD2. V trimming: 0 bases; J trimming: 8 bases; junction bases outside the gene matches: 7. Germline V gene data show CDR1 as MRHNA and CDR2 as SNTAGT. This CDR3 comprises 16 residues.

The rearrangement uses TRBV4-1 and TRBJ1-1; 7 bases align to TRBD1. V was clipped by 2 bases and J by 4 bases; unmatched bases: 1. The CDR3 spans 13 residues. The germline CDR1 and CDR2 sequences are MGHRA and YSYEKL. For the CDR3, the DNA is TGCGCCAGCAGCCAAACAGGGGTCACTGAAGCTTTCTTT. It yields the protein CASSQTGVTEAFF.

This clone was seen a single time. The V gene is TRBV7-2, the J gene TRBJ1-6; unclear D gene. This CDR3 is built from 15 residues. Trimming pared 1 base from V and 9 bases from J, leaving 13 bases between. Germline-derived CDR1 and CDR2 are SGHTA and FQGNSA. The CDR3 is CASSLERRPGSPLHF. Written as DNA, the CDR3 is TGTGCCAGCAGCTTAGAGCGGCGACCAGGTTCACCCCTCCACTTT. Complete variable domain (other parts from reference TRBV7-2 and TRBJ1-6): GAGVSQSPSNKVTEKGKDVELRCDPISGHTALYWYRQSLGQGLEFLIYFQGNSAPDKSGLPSDRFSAERTGGSVSTLTIQRTQQEDSAVYLCASSLERRPGSPLHFGNGTRLTVT.

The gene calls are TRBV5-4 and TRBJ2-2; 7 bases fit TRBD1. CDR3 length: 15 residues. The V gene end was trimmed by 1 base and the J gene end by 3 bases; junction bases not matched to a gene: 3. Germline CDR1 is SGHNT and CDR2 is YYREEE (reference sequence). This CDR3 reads CASSLMTGHTGELFF. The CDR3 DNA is TGTGCCAGCAGCTTGATGACAGGGCACACCGGGGAGCTGTTTTTT.

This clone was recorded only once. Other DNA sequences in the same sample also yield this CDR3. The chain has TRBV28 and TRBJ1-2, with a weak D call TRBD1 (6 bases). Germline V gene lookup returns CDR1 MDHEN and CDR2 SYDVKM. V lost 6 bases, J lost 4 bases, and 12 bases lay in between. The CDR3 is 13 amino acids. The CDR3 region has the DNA TGTGCCAGCAGCTTACTGGGGGCCTATGGCTACACCTTC. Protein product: CASSLLGAYGYTF.

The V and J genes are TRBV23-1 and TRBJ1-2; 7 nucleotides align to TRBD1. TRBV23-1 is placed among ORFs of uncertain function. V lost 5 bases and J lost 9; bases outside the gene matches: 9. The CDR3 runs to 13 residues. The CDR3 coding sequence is TGCGCCAGCAGTTCCCCAGGGGGGAGGCGCTACACCTTC. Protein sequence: CASSSPGGRRYTF.

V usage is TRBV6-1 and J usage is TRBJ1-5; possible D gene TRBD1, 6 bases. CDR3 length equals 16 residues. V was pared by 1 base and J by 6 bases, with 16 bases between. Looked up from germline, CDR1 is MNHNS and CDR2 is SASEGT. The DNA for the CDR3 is TGTGCCAGCAGTGAAGAGGCAGGGGCATTCGGTCAGCCCCAGCATTTT. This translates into CASSEEAGAFGQPQHF.

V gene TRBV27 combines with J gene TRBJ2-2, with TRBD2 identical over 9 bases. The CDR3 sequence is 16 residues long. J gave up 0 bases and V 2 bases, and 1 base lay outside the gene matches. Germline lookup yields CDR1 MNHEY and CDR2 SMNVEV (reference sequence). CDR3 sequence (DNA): TGTGCCAGCAGTTTAAGCGGGGGGTCGAACACCGGGGAGCTGTTTTTT. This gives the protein CASSLSGGSNTGELFF.

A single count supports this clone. DNA for the CDR3: TGTGCCACACCGAGGGAAGGCACTGAAGCTTTCTTT. As protein: CATPREGTEAFF. This chain connects TRBV6-4 to TRBJ1-1; D call uncertain. The V and J ends lost 10 bases and 4 bases respectively, with 13 bases between them. The V gene's germline CDR1 is MRHNA and CDR2 SNTAGT. The CDR3 runs to 12 residues.

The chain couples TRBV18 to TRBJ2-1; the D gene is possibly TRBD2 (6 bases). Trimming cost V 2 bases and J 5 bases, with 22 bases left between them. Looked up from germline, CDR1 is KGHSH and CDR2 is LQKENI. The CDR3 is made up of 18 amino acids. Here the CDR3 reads CASSPAGSGNIINNEQFF. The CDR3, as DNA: TGTGCCAGCTCACCAGCGGGTAGCGGAAACATAATAAACAATGAGCAGTTCTTC.

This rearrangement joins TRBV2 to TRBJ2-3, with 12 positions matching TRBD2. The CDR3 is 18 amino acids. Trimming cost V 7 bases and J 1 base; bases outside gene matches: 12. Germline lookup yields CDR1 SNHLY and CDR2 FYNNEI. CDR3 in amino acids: CASMSTSGSRWGTDTQYF. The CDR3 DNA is TGTGCCAGCATGTCGACTAGCGGGAGTCGGTGGGGCACAGATACGCAGTATTTT.

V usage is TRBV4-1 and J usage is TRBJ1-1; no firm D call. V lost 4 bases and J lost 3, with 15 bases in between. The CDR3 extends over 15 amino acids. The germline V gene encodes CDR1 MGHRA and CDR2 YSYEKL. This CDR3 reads CASSPEGRTDTEAFF. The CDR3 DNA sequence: TGCGCCAGCAGCCCCGAGGGCAGAACAGACACTGAAGCTTTCTTT.

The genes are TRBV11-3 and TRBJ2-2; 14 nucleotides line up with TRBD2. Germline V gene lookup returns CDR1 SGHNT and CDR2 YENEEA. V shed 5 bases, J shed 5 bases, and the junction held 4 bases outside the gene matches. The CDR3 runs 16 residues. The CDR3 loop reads CASSPGLAGGTGELFF. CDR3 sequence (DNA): TGTGCCAGCAGCCCCGGACTAGCGGGAGGAACCGGGGAGCTGTTTTTT. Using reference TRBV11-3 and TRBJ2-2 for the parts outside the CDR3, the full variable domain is EAGVVQSPRYKIIEKKQPVAFWCNPISGHNTLYWYLQNLGQGPELLIRYENEEAVDDSQLPKDRFSAERLKGVDSTLKIQPAELGDSAVYLCASSPGLAGGTGELFFGEGSRLTVL.

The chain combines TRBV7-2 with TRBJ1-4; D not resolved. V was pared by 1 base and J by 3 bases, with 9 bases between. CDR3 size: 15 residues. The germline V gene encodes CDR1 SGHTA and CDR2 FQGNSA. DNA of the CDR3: TGTGCCAGCAGCTTAGACGCCAGATCTAATGAAAAACTGTTTTTT. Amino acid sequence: CASSLDARSNEKLFF.

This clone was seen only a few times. CDR3 nucleotide sequence: TGTGCCAGTAGTATAGATTTTCGGGGGGACACTGAAGCTTTCTTT. Translated, it gives CASSIDFRGDTEAFF. The chain employs TRBV19 and TRBJ1-1; maybe TRBD1 (5 bases). Germline CDR1 is LNHDA and CDR2 is SQIVND (reference sequence). Trimming cost V 0 bases and J 3 bases, with 11 bases left between them. CDR3 length: 15 amino acids.

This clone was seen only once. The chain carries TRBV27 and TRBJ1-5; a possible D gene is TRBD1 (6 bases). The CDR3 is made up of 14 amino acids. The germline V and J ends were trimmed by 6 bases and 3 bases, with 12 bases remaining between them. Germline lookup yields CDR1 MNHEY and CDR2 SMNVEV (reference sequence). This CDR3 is CASSNGQFNQPQHF. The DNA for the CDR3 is TGTGCCAGCAGCAATGGACAGTTCAATCAGCCCCAGCATTTT.

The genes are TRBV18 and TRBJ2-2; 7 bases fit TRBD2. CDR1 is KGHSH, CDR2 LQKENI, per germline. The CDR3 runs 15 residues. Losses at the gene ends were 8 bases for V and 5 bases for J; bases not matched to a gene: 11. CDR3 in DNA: TGTGCCAGCCTCGATGGGAGGGCCGGGACCGGGGAGCTGTTTTTT. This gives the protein CASLDGRAGTGELFF.

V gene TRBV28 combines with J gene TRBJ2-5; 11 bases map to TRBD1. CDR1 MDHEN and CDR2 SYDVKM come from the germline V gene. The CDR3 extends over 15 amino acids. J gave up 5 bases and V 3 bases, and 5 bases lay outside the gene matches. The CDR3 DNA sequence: TGTGCCAGCAGTTTGTCCGGGACAGGGGGGGAGACCCAGTACTTC. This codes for CASSLSGTGGETQYF.

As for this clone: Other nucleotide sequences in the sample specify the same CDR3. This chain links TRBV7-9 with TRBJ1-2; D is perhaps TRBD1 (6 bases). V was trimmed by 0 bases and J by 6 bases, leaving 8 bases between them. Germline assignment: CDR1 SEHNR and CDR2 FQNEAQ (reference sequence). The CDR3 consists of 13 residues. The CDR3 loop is CASSLAGAHGYTF. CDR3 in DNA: TGTGCCAGCAGCTTAGCGGGGGCGCATGGCTACACCTTC.